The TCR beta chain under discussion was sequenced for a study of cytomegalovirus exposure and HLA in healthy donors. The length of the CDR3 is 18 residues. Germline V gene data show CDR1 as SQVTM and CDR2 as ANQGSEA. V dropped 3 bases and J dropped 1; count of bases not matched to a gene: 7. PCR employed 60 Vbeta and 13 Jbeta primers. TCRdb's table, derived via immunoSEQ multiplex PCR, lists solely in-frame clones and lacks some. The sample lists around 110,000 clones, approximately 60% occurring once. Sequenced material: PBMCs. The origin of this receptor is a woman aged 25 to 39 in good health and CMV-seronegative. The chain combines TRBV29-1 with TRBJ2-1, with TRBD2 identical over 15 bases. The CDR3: CSVDRTSGRGLSYNEQFF. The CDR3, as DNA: TGCAGCGTTGACCGGACTAGCGGGAGGGGGTTGTCCTACAATGAGCAGTTCTTC.